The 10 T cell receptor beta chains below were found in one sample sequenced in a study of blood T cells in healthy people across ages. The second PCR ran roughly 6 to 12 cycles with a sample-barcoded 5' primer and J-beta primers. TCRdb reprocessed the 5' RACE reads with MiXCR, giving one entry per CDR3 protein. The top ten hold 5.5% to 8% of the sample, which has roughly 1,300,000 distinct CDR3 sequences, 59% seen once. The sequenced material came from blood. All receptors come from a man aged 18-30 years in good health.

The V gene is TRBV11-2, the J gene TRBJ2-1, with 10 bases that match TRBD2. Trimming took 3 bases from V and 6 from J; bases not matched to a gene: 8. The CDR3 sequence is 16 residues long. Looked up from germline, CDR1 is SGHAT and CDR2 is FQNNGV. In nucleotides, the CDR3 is TGTGCCAGCAGCTTTAGGAGCGGGGGGGCCCGCAATGAGCAGTTCTTC. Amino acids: CASSFRSGGARNEQFF.

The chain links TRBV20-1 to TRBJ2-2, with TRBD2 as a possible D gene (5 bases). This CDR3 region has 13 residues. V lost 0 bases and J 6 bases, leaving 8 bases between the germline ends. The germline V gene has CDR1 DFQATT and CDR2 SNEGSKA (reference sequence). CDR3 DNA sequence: TGCAGTGCTAGAGATAGCGTATCCGGGGAGCTGTTTTTT. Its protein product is CSARDSVSGELFF.

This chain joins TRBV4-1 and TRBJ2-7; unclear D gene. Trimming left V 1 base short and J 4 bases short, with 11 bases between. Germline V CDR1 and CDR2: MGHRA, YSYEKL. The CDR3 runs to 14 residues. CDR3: CASSQVDRVYEQYF. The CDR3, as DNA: TGCGCCAGCAGCCAAGTGGATAGAGTTTACGAGCAGTACTTC.

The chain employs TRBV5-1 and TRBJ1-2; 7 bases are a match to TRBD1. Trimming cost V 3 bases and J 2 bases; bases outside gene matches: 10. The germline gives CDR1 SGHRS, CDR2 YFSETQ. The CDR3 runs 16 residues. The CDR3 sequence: CASSSNPGTVNYGYTF. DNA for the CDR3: TGCGCCAGCAGCTCTAACCCCGGGACAGTGAACTATGGCTACACCTTC. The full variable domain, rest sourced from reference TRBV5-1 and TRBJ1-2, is KAGVTQTPRYLIKTRGQQVTLSCSPISGHRSVSWYQQTPGQGLQFLFEYFSETQRNKGNFPGRFSGRQFSNSRSEMNVSTLELGDSALYLCASSSNPGTVNYGYTFGSGTRLTVV.

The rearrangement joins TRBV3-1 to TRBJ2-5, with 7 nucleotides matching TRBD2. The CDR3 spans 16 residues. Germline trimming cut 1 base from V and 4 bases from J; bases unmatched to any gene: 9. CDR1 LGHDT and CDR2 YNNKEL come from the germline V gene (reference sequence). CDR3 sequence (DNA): TGTGCCAGCAGCCAAGGCAACATGGGGGGGAGAGAGACCCAGTACTTC. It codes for CASSQGNMGGRETQYF.

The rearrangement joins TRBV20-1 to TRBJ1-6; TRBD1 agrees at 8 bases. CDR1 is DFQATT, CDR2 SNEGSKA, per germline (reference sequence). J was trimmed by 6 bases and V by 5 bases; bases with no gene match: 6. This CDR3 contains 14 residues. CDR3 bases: TGCAGTGCTGGAGGACAGGGTCGTAATTCACCCCTCCACTTT. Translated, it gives CSAGGQGRNSPLHF.

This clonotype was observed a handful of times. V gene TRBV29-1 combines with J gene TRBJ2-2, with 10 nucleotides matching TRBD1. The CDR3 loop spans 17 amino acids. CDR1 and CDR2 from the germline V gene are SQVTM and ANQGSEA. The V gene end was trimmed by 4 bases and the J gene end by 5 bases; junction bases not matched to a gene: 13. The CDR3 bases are TGCAGCGTTGGGGCCTCTTGGGGACAGGGGTGGACCGGGGAGCTGTTTTTT. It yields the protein CSVGASWGQGWTGELFF.

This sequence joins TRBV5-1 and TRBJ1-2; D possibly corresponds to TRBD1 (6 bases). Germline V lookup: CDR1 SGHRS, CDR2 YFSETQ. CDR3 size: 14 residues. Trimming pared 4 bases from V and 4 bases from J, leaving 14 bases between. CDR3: CASSPRQATYGYTF. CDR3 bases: TGCGCCAGCAGCCCGAGACAGGCTACCTATGGCTACACCTTC.

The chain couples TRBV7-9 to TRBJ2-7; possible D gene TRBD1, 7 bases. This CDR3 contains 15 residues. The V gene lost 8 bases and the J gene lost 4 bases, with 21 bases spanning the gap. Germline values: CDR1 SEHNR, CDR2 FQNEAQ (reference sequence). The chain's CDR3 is CASGGGSGFGYEQYF. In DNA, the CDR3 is TGTGCCAGCGGAGGGGGCTCGGGTTTTGGATACGAGCAGTACTTC.

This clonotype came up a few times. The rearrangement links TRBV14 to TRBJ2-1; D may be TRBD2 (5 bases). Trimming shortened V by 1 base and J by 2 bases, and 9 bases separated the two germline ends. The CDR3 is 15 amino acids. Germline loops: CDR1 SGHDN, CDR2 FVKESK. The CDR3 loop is CASSQGAGPYNEQFF. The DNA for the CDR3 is TGTGCCAGCAGCCAAGGGGCGGGTCCCTACAATGAGCAGTTCTTC.